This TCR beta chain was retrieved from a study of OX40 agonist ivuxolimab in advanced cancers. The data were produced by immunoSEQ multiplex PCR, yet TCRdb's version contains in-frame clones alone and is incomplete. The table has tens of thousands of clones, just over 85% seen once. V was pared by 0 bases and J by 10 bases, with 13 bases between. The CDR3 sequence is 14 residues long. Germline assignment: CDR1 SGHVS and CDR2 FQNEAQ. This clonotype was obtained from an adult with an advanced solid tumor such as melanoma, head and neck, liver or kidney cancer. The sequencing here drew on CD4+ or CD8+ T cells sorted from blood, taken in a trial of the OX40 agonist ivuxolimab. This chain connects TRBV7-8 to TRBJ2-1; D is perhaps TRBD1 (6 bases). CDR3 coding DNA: TGTGCCAGCAGCTTAGCGTATGGGGGCTGGGAGCAGTTCTTC. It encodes CASSLAYGGWEQFF.